The source of this TCR beta chain is a study of shared clonotypes between healthy human individuals. The study, taken as a whole, reports: The naive CD4 repertoires of several donors were compared, and roughly 5% of clonotypes were shared.

The table came from immunoSEQ multiplex PCR; TCRdb's copy has only in-frame clones and leaves some out. The repertoire holds over 2,000,000 clones, with about 93% as singletons. Turning to this clone: No antigen is known for it.

The germline gives CDR1 SEHNR, CDR2 FQNEAQ (reference sequence). The CDR3 runs to 14 residues. The ends were cut back, 4 bases at V and 0 bases at J, with 9 bases in the middle. Naive CD8 cells were CD45RO-negative, positively selected for CCR7, excluding terminally differentiated effector memory CD45RA+ cells. Sequencing used naive CD8+ T cells from PBMCs. The sequence was obtained from a man aged 18 to 30 in good health. Some clones in this sample may be carry-over from other donors' samples. J is TRBJ1-1 and V is TRBV7-9; D is undetermined. CDR3 amino acids: CASSYGDMNTEAFF. CDR3 DNA: TGTGCCAGCAGCTACGGAGACATGAACACTGAAGCTTTCTTT.